Described below is a single TCR beta chain sequence and its context. Its specificity is not known. The assay was immunoSEQ multiplex PCR, and TCRdb's table has in-frame clones only and misses some. The sample lists about 15,000 clones, about 87% occurring once. Trimming cost V 5 bases and J 6 bases; bases outside gene matches: 18. Germline CDR1 MGHDK, CDR2 SYGVNS. The length of the CDR3 is 17 residues. This sample stems from a study of T cells in localized non-small cell lung cancer. The study, taken as a whole, reports: Adjacent lung held a median about 57 of the top 100 tumor clones.

V and J are TRBV25-1 and TRBJ2-7, with 8 positions matching TRBD2. The TCR sequence derives from a male donor older than 55 with stage II lung adenocarcinoma. Sequencing used peripheral blood mononuclear cells, obtained before any cancer treatment. CDR3 coding DNA: TGTGCCAGCAGTCCCAAACGGACTAGCCCGAGGGGGTTCGAGCAGTACTTC. This encodes CASSPKRTSPRGFEQYF.